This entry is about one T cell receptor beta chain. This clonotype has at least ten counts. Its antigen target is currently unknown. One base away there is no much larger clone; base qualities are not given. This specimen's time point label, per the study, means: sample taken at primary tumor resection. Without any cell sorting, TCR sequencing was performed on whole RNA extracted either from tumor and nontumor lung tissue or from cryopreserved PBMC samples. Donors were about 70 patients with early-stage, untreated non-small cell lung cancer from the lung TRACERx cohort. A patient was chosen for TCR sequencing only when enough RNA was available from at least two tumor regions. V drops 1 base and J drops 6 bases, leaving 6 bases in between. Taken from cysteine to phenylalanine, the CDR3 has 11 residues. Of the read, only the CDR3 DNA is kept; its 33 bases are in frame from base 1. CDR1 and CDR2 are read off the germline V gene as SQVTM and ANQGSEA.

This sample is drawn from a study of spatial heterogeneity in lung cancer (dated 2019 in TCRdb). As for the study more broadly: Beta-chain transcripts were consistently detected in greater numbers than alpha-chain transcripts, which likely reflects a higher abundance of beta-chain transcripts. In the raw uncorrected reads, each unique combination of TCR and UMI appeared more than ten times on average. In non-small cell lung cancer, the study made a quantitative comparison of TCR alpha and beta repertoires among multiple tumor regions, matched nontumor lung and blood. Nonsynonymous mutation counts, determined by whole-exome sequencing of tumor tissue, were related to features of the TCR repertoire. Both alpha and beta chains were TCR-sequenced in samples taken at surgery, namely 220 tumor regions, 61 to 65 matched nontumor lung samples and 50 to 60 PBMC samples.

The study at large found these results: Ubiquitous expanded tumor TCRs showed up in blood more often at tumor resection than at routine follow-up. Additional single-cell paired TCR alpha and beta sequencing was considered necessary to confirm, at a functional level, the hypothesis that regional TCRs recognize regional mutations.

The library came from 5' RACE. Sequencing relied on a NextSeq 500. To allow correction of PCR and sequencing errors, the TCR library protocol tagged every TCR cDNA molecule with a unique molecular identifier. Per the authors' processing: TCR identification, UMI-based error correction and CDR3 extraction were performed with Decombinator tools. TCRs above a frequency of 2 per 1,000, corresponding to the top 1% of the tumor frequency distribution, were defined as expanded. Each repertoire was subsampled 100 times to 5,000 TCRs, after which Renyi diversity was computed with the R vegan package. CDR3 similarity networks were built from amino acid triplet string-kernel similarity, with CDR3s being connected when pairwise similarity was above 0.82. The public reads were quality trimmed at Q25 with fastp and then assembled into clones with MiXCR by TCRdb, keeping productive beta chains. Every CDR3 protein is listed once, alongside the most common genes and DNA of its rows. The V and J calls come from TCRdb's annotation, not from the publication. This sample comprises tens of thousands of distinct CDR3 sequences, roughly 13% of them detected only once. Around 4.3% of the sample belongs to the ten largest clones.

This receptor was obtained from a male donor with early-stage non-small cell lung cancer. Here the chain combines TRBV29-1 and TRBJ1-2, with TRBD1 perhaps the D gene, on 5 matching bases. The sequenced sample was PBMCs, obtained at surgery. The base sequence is TGCAGCGTTGAAGTCAGGGATGGCTACACCTTC. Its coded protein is CSVEVRDGYTF.